This T cell receptor beta chain was observed in a study of blood T cell repertoires in COVID-19. V was trimmed by 7 bases and J by 2 bases, leaving 17 bases between them. From germline, CDR1 is LNHDA and CDR2 SQIVND (reference sequence). The CDR3 covers 15 residues. TCRdb's table, derived via immunoSEQ multiplex PCR, lists solely in-frame clones and lacks some. The repertoire includes 250,000 to 350,000 clones, approximately 89% of them detected once, and roughly 2.9% sits in the top ten. The sample was PBMCs or T cells enriched from blood (not recorded which). This chain connects TRBV19 to TRBJ1-2; tentative D call: TRBD1 (6 bases). The sequence was obtained from a woman aged 50 to 60 who had been exposed to COVID-19. As DNA, the CDR3 is TGTGCCAGTAACCTGCTCGACAGGCCCAACTATGGCTACACCTTC. It is translated as CASNLLDRPNYGYTF.